A single T cell receptor (beta chain) is shown here with its context. This clone came up once. The target of this receptor is not known. Per-base quality was not reported, and no clone a single base away is much larger than it. The sample belongs to a study of blood T cell repertoires in COVID-19 (dated by TCRdb to 2020 to 2022). Regarding the research as a whole: Samples from collaborators originated in the United States, Italy and Spain and spanned both the acute and convalescent phases of COVID-19. The prospective study material was composed of cDNA or gDNA derived from T cells, B-cell-depleted T cells, or PBMCs. Deeply sampled blood TCRbeta repertoires from subjects exposed to, actively infected with, or recovered from COVID-19 were included in the dataset. The repertoires were made available in a free public database intended to serve as a resource for research on the immune response to SARS-CoV-2. The samples were drawn from the first 160 participants of the ongoing ImmuneRACE study and from roughly 1,300 subjects provided by 6 global collaborators. Nearly every sample came with metadata listing a de-identified subject ID, COVID-19 status, age in years and sex. Where available, HLA class I and class II types were taken from metadata supplied by the sample provider and were not determined by assay-based typing. What the study reported, not specific to this receptor: The quantity of clinical and demographic metadata differed by source and by participant and was supplied without curation.

At one collaborating source in Seattle, patients were enrolled during active infection and were followed longitudinally through the course of disease. Each collaborating institution followed its own protocols to collect whole blood in K2EDTA tubes. For TCRbeta analysis, collaborator samples were shipped as frozen whole blood, as isolated PBMCs, or as DNA extracted from either sample type. The CDR3 has 17 amino acids, counting the end cysteine and phenylalanine. The entry retains the CDR3 DNA only, 51 bases that are in frame from base 1. The germline V gene gives CDR1 as KGHSH and CDR2 as LQKENI. V is pared back by 1 base and J by 3 bases, with 18 bases lying between the germline termini. TCRbeta CDR3 regions were amplified from genomic DNA using the immunoSEQ Assay, a bias-controlled multiplex PCR. In the source study's methods: Nucleated cell counts per sample were estimated from amplification of reference gene primers within the assay. Sequence reads were collapsed and filtered to measure the absolute abundance of every unique TCRbeta CDR3 rearrangement. For each sample, productive Simpson clonality was calculated by taking the square root of Simpson's diversity index across productive rearrangements. The clones in this table, taken by TCRdb from immuneACCESS, are in-frame only. Not every clone is retained; where verified, under half of the shortfall comes from an unresolved V gene, and the cause of the rest is unknown. From that table come the V and J calls and clone size; the DNA was used to work out D and trimming. The sample profile shows about 160,000 clones; about 90% of them were found once. More than 4.5% of the sample is held by the ten biggest clonotypes.

The sequence links TRBV18 to TRBJ1-1, with TRBD1 tentatively as D gene (5 bases match). The sequenced sample consisted of peripheral blood. The sequence came from a man under 40 with COVID-19, enrolled during active disease. This receptor carries the CDR3 CASSPLFVRGSHTEAFF. DNA sequence: TGTGCCAGCTCACCACTTTTCGTAAGGGGCTCGCACACTGAAGCTTTCTTT.